This T cell receptor (beta chain) was captured by sequencing in a study of T cells in Graves' hyperthyroidism and ophthalmopathy. Regarding this clonotype: Its antigen remains unidentified.

Every diagnosis used clinical symptoms, serum thyroxine and TRAb, thyroid ultrasound and orbital computed tomography. Whole-study results and caveats: For ophthalmopathy, model prediction preceded onset by a median around six months.

RNA transcripts gave rise to amplified TCR beta CDR3 regions. Carried out on the TCR CDR3, a first-round RT-PCR used the HTBI primer set. TCRdb ran MiXCR on the multiplex PCR reads and lists one entry per CDR3 protein. The repertoire holds 700,000 or so distinct CDR3 sequences, with about 15% as singletons. The specimen sequenced was blood. This clonotype originated in a young man with Graves' hyperthyroidism.

The CDR3 nucleotides are TGTGCCAGCAGTTACAGTCTGAACACCGGGGAGCTGTTTTTT. This sequence encodes CASSYSLNTGELFF. The V gene is TRBV6-2 or TRBV6-3, the J gene TRBJ2-2; no firm D call. CDR1 MNHEY and CDR2 SVGEGT come from the germline V gene. Trimming removed 2 bases at V and 1 base at J, with 5 bases between. The CDR3 consists of 14 residues.